Below are 10 T cell receptor beta chains sequenced from a single sample in a study of T cell responses to AZD1222 COVID-19 vaccine. The table came from immunoSEQ multiplex PCR; TCRdb's copy has only in-frame clones and leaves some out. Among about 120,000 clones listed, about 90% were seen once. The sample consisted of peripheral blood, taken on day 0 of AZD1222 vaccination. The receptors were sampled from an adult in good health.

In this sample, this clone turned up a few times. The chain has TRBV6-6 and TRBJ2-6; maybe TRBD1 (6 bases). In germline, CDR1 is MNHNY, CDR2 SVGAGI (reference sequence). With 7 bases removed from V and 0 bases from J, the gap between germline ends came to 10 bases. CDR3 length: 15 amino acids. The CDR3 region is CASTAQGSGANVLTF. The CDR3 DNA reads TGTGCCAGCACCGCACAGGGCTCTGGGGCCAACGTCCTGACTTTC.

The chain couples TRBV7-9 to TRBJ1-3; no reliable D call. Germline-derived CDR1 and CDR2 are SEHNR and FQNEAQ (reference sequence). This CDR3 region has 18 residues. Between the trimmed V and J ends, which lost 1 base and 0 bases, there was a span of 16 bases. CDR3 loop: CASSLEKGVIYSGNTIYF. Written as DNA, the CDR3 is TGTGCCAGCAGCTTAGAGAAGGGAGTCATATACTCTGGAAACACCATATATTTT.

CDR3 residues: CASSLRAGTSGSGSYEQYF. DNA for the CDR3: TGCGCCAGCAGCCTCCGGGCCGGGACTAGCGGGAGTGGGTCCTACGAGCAGTACTTC. The V and J genes are TRBV5-1 and TRBJ2-7; 14 nucleotides agree with TRBD2. CDR3 length: 19 amino acids. Germline loops: CDR1 SGHRS, CDR2 YFSETQ. V was clipped by 4 bases and J by 1 base; unmatched bases: 13.

The rearrangement links TRBV7-3 to TRBJ2-3, with D possibly being TRBD1 (6 bases). V was pared by 5 bases and J by 3 bases, with 9 bases between. The CDR3 sequence is 13 residues long. Germline V gives CDR1 SGHTA, CDR2 FQGTGA. CDR3 nucleotides: TGTGCCAGCAGCCCACAGGGTACAGATACGCAGTATTTT. Residues: CASSPQGTDTQYF.

The gene calls are TRBV15 and TRBJ1-2, with unresolved D. The CDR3 consists of 13 residues. The V end lost 7 bases, the J end lost 4 bases, and 13 bases lay between the germline ends. The germline V gene encodes CDR1 LNHNV and CDR2 YYDKDF (reference sequence). CDR3 nucleotides: TGTGCCACCACTGGTCCCCGGGGCTATGGCTACACCTTC. The encoded protein is CATTGPRGYGYTF. The full variable domain, with the rest looked up from reference TRBV15 and TRBJ1-2, is DAMVIQNPRYQVTQFGKPVTLSCSQTLNHNVMYWYQQKSSQAPKLLFHYYDKDFNNEADTPDNFQSRRPNTSFCFLDIRSPGLGDTAMYLCATTGPRGYGYTFGSGTRLTVV.

The V and J genes are TRBV10-3 and TRBJ2-1; 11 bases agree with TRBD2. V dropped 4 bases and J dropped 8; count of bases not matched to a gene: 7. From germline, CDR1 is ENHRY and CDR2 SYGVKD. The CDR3 covers 15 residues. The CDR3 DNA reads TGTGCCATCAGTGGGGGCGGGACTAGCGGTGATGAGCAGTTCTTC. Encoded protein: CAISGGGTSGDEQFF.

This chain connects TRBV7-2 to TRBJ1-2; the D is unclear. Trimming cost V 2 bases and J 4 bases, with 8 bases left between them. The CDR3 is 13 amino acids. Per germline, CDR1 SGHTA and CDR2 FQGNSA. The CDR3 spells CASSLHSSYGYTF. In nucleotides, the CDR3 is TGTGCCAGCAGCTTACACTCTTCCTATGGCTACACCTTC.

The V call is TRBV2, the J call TRBJ1-5; D may be TRBD1 (5 bases). V was cut by 1 base and J by 3 bases, with 10 bases left in between. CDR1 SNHLY and CDR2 FYNNEI come from the germline V gene. This CDR3 has 15 amino acids. The CDR3 bases are TGTGCCAGCAGTGAAGGGACATTCAACAATCAGCCCCAGCATTTT. It specifies CASSEGTFNNQPQHF.

J is TRBJ1-1 and V is TRBV3-1 (or the pseudogene TRBV3-2); 7 nucleotides align to TRBD1. The germline gives CDR1 LGHDT, CDR2 YNNKEL (reference sequence). The ends lost 3 bases at V and 6 bases at J; junction bases unmatched: 7. The CDR3 runs to 14 residues. CDR3 protein: CASSHSQGRAEAFF. CDR3 bases: TGTGCCAGCAGCCACTCACAGGGGAGGGCTGAAGCTTTCTTT.

The rearrangement links TRBV7-6 to TRBJ2-5, with 7 nucleotides matching TRBD1. CDR1 is SGHVS and CDR2 is FNYEAQ in the germline V gene. The CDR3 has 15 residues. V was clipped by 1 base and J by 4 bases; unmatched bases: 6. CDR3 region: CASSLEGARVETQYF. The CDR3 coding sequence is TGTGCCAGCAGCTTAGAGGGGGCGCGGGTAGAGACCCAGTACTTC.